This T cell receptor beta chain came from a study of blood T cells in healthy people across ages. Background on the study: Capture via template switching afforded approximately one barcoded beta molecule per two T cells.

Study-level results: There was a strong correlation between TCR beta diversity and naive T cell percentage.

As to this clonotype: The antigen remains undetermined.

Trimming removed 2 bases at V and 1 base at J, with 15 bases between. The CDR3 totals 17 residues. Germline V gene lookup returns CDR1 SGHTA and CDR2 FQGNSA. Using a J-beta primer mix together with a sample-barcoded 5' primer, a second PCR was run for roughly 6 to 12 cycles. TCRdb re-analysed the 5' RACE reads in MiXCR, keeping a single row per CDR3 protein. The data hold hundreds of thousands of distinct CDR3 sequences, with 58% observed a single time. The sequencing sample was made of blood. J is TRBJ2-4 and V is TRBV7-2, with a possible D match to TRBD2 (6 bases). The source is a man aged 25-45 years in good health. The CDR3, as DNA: TGTGCCAGCAGCTTATCCTTTCTTCGGGGGGCCAAAAACATTCAGTACTTC. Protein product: CASSLSFLRGAKNIQYF.